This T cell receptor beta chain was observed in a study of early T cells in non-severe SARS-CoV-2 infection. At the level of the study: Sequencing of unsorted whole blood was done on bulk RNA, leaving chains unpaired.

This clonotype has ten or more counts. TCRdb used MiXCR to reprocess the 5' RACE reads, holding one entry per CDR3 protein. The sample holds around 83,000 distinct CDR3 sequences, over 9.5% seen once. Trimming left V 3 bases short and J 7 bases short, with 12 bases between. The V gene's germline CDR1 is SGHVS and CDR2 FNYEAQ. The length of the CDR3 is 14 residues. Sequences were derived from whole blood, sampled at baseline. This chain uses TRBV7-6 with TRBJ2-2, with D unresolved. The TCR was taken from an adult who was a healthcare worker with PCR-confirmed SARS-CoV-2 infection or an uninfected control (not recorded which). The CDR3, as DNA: TGTGCCAGCAGCTTGGCCAGGATCGGCGGGGAGCTGTTTTTT. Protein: CASSLARIGGELFF. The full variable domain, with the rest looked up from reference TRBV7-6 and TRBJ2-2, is GAGVSQSPRYKVTKRGQDVALRCDPISGHVSLYWYRQALGQGPEFLTYFNYEAQQDKSGLPNDRFSAERPEGSISTLTIQRTEQRDSAMYRCASSLARIGGELFFGEGSRLTVL.